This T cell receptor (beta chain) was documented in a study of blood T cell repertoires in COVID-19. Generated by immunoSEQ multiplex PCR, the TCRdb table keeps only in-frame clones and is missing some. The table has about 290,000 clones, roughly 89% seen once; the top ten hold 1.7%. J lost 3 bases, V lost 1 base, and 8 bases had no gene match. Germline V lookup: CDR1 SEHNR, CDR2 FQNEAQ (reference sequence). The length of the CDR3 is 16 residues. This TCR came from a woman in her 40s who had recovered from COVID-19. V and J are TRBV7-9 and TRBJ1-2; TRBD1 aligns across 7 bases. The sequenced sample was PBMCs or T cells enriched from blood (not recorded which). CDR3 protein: CASSLGAGTEDYGYTF. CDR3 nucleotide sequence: TGTGCCAGCAGCTTAGGTGCGGGGACAGAAGACTATGGCTACACCTTC. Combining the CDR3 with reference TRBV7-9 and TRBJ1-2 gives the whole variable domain DTGVSQNPRHKITKRGQNVTFRCDPISEHNRLYWYRQTLGQGPEFLTYFQNEAQLEKSRLLSDRFSAERPKGSFSTLEIQRTEQGDSAMYLCASSLGAGTEDYGYTFGSGTRLTVV.